The 20 T cell receptor beta chains below come from one sample, sequenced in a study of response to subunit inactivated influenza vaccine. Each CDR3 protein is one row after TCRdb ran MiXCR on the RT-PCR reads. Of roughly 630,000 distinct CDR3 sequences in the sample, 14% are singletons; the top ten hold roughly 7.6%. The sequences come from PBMCs from blood, collected approximately 15 days before vaccination. These receptors were taken from a man in his forties or fifties who received an inactivated influenza vaccine.

This clonotype came up a few times. The rearrangement uses TRBV7-2 and TRBJ2-3, with 9 nucleotides matching TRBD2. CDR3 length equals 17 residues. CDR1 SGHTA and CDR2 FQGNSA come from the germline V gene. V shed 1 base, J shed 3 bases, and the junction held 8 bases outside the gene matches. The CDR3 region is CASSLGISGRGTDTQYF. Written as DNA, the CDR3 is TGTGCCAGCAGCTTAGGGATTAGCGGGAGAGGGACAGATACGCAGTATTTT.

This clonotype has more than one count but fewer than ten. The chain is built from TRBV27 and TRBJ2-7; D tentatively reads TRBD1 or TRBD2 (5 bases each). Germline V CDR1 and CDR2: MNHEY, SMNVEV (reference sequence). Deletions cut 4 bases from V and 0 bases from J, with 19 bases between. This CDR3 is built from 17 residues. The CDR3 spells CASSSTRPGPYSYEQYF. CDR3 nucleotides: TGTGCCAGCAGTTCCACCCGACCGGGACCGTACTCCTACGAGCAGTACTTC.

This clonotype was seen more than once but under ten times. J is TRBJ2-1 and V is TRBV4-3; D is possibly TRBD1 (7 bases). Between the trimmed V and J ends, which lost 5 bases and 7 bases, there was a span of 18 bases. The CDR3 totals 15 residues. Germline CDR1 and CDR2: LGHNA and YSLEER. The CDR3 reads CASSSDRDFWNEQFF. The CDR3 bases are TGCGCCAGCAGCTCAGACAGGGACTTTTGGAATGAGCAGTTCTTC.

This chain connects TRBV5-6 to TRBJ2-1; 7 bases align to TRBD1. The CDR3 loop spans 15 amino acids. The V segment lost 3 bases and the J segment 3 bases; nucleotides outside the gene matches: 6. Germline values: CDR1 SGHDT, CDR2 YYEEEE. The CDR3 nucleotides are TGTGCCAGCAGCTCTGGACAGGTATACTACAATGAGCAGTTCTTC. Translation gives CASSSGQVYYNEQFF.

The genes are TRBV2 and TRBJ2-2, with 8 positions matching TRBD1. V shed 2 bases and J 7 bases; nucleotides not matched to a gene: 6. CDR3 size: 15 residues. CDR1 is SNHLY, CDR2 FYNNEI, per germline. The CDR3: CASSERRGRDGELFF. The CDR3 DNA reads TGTGCCAGCAGTGAACGCAGGGGGCGTGACGGGGAGCTGTTTTTT.

This clonotype was found a few times. The genes are TRBV28 and TRBJ2-1; 15 nucleotides match TRBD2. V was clipped by 3 bases and J by 9 bases; unmatched bases: 6. This CDR3 is 16 amino acids long. From germline, CDR1 is MDHEN and CDR2 SYDVKM. The CDR3 region has the DNA TGTGCCAGCAGTTTCTGGACTAGCGGGAGGGTGGGTGAGCAGTTCTTC. It yields the protein CASSFWTSGRVGEQFF.

In its sample, this clonotype was seen many times. Sequence at one end of the junction differs from germline and may be a read error. V usage is TRBV28 and J usage is TRBJ2-1; D call uncertain. The CDR3 has 12 residues. The germline V gene encodes CDR1 MDHEN and CDR2 SYDVKM. CDR3 sequence: CASSGSYNEQFF. CDR3 DNA sequence: TGCGCCAGCAGTGGGTCCTACAATGAGCAGTTCTTC.

The chain joins TRBV7-9 to TRBJ1-4; maybe TRBD1 (5 bases). Trimming cost V 5 bases and J 8 bases, with 18 bases left between them. Germline V gene data show CDR1 as SEHNR and CDR2 as FQNEAQ (reference sequence). This CDR3 has 15 amino acids. The CDR3 sequence is CASSRPNLGEEKLFF. The CDR3 DNA follows: TGTGCCAGCAGCAGACCGAACCTAGGGGAAGAAAAACTGTTTTTT.

V and J are TRBV5-1 and TRBJ2-2; D remains unclear. CDR1 and CDR2 (germline): SGHRS, YFSETQ. This CDR3 is built from 14 residues. Deletions cut 5 bases from V and 4 bases from J, with 12 bases between. CDR3 sequence (DNA): TGCGCCAGCAGGCCTCCCGAGTCCACCGGGGAGCTGTTTTTT. The encoded protein is CASRPPESTGELFF. Filled out from reference TRBV5-1 and TRBJ2-2, the complete variable domain reads KAGVTQTPRYLIKTRGQQVTLSCSPISGHRSVSWYQQTPGQGLQFLFEYFSETQRNKGNFPGRFSGRQFSNSRSEMNVSTLELGDSALYLCASRPPESTGELFFGEGSRLTVL.

The chain links TRBV5-6 to TRBJ2-1; perhaps D is TRBD1 or TRBD2 (5 bases each). From germline, CDR1 is SGHDT and CDR2 YYEEEE. The CDR3 consists of 13 residues. The V and J ends lost 9 bases and 5 bases respectively, with 15 bases between them. In DNA, the CDR3 is TGTGCCACCCGATTTGGGGGAAACAATGAGCAGTTCTTC. The encoded protein is CATRFGGNNEQFF.

In this sample, this clonotype turned up a few times. This chain connects TRBV5-6 to TRBJ2-1, with D perhaps matching TRBD1 (6 bases). The CDR3 is 15 amino acids. The V gene's germline CDR1 is SGHDT and CDR2 YYEEEE. With 5 bases removed from V and 7 bases from J, the gap between germline ends came to 19 bases. The CDR3 nucleotides read TGTGCCAGCAGTTCCGGGACATGGACGTTGAATGAGCAGTTCTTC. Translation: CASSSGTWTLNEQFF.

Ten or more counts support this clonotype. The V and J genes are TRBV7-2 and TRBJ1-2; the D is unclear. Germline V gives CDR1 SGHTA, CDR2 FQGNSA. This CDR3 contains 15 residues. Trimming pared 5 bases from V and 8 bases from J, leaving 21 bases between. CDR3: CASSPTTGIFEGYTF. DNA of the CDR3: TGTGCCAGCAGCCCAACGACGGGGATATTTGAGGGCTACACCTTC.

This clonotype appeared a few times. The chain couples TRBV12-3 or TRBV12-4 to TRBJ2-7, with 10 bases that match TRBD1. V lost 6 bases to trimming and J lost 0 bases; unmatched junction nucleotides: 8. The CDR3 has 16 residues. The CDR3 DNA reads as TGTGCCAGCAGATTGACAGGGGGCTATTTCTCCTACGAGCAGTACTTC. This codes for CASRLTGGYFSYEQYF.

This clonotype was seen many times. The V call is TRBV6-2 or TRBV6-3, the J call TRBJ2-1, with TRBD2 matching 10 bases. Germline CDR1 reads MNHEY; CDR2 reads SVGEGT. This CDR3 region has 15 residues. V shed 3 bases and J 1 base; nucleotides not matched to a gene: 0. CDR3 nucleotide sequence: TGTGCCAGCAGTTATAGCGGGGGGTCCTACAATGAGCAGTTCTTC. Translation gives CASSYSGGSYNEQFF.

Notes on this clonotype: Being one base from a much bigger clone, this may be a read error. The V call is TRBV9, the J call TRBJ2-7, with D possibly TRBD1 on 5 matching bases. Trimming removed 1 base at V and 0 bases at J, with 11 bases between. Per germline, CDR1 SGDLS and CDR2 YYNGEE. There are 15 residues in the CDR3. The CDR3 is CASSVSPGCSYEQYF. CDR3 nucleotide sequence: TGTGCCAGCAGCGTATCCCCAGGGTGCTCCTACGAGCAGTACTTC.

In this sample, this clonotype turned up a few times. J is TRBJ2-7 and V is TRBV5-8, with 9 nucleotides matching TRBD1. Losses at the gene ends were 0 bases for V and 3 bases for J; bases not matched to a gene: 7. This CDR3 comprises 16 residues. Germline values: CDR1 SGHTS, CDR2 YDEGEE. The CDR3 nucleotides read TGTGCCAGCAGCTTGGAATCCGGGACAGGGATCTACGAGCAGTACTTC. Protein product: CASSLESGTGIYEQYF.

The chain links TRBV6-5 to TRBJ1-2; 9 nucleotides line up with TRBD1. Per the germline V gene, CDR1 is MNHEY and CDR2 is SVGAGI. V shed 0 bases, J shed 3 bases, and the junction held 14 bases outside the gene matches. This CDR3 has 19 residues. CDR3 in DNA: TGTGCCAGCAGTTACTCGACGGTAGGGACAGGGCAGAGGTACTATGGCTACACCTTC. It translates to CASSYSTVGTGQRYYGYTF.

This clonotype has at least ten counts. The genes are TRBV2 and TRBJ2-3; D may be TRBD1 or TRBD2 (6 bases each). V shed 7 bases and J shed 0 bases, with 11 bases lying between them. Looked up from germline, CDR1 is SNHLY and CDR2 is FYNNEI. The CDR3 is made up of 14 amino acids. CDR3 in DNA: TGTGCCAGCATGAGGGGGACTAGCACAGATACGCAGTATTTT. Translation: CASMRGTSTDTQYF.

V gene TRBV12-3 or TRBV12-4 combines with J gene TRBJ2-5; D remains unclear. The CDR3 length is 14 residues. V was pared by 1 base and J by 2 bases, with 8 bases between. In DNA form, the CDR3 reads TGTGCCAGCAGTTTAGAGGCCAGACAAGAGACCCAGTACTTC. As protein: CASSLEARQETQYF.

The rearrangement joins TRBV20-1 to TRBJ2-1; 7 nucleotides align to TRBD2. The CDR3 runs 14 residues. Germline-derived CDR1 and CDR2 are DFQATT and SNEGSKA (reference sequence). The junction had 10 bases not matched to a gene; V was cut back by 6 bases and J by 5 bases. CDR3 loop: CSAGDYRRNNEQFF. DNA of the CDR3: TGCAGTGCCGGGGACTACCGGAGAAACAATGAGCAGTTCTTC.